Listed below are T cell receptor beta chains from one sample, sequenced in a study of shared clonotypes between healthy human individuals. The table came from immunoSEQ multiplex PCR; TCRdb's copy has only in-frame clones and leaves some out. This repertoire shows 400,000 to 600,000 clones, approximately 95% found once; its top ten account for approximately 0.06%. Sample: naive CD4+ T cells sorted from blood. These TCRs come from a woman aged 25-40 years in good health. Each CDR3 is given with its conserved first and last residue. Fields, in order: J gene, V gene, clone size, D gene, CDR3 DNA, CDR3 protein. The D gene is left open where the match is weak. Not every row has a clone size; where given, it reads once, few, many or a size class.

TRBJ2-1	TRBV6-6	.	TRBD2	TGTGCCAGCAGTTCGACTAGCGCAGACCTCGGTGAGCAGTTCTTC	CASSSTSADLGEQFF
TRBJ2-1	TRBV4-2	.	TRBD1	TGTGCCAGCAGCCAACTTACCGGGACAGGGGAGCAGTTCTTC	CASSQLTGTGEQFF
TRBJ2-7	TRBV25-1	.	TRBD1	TGTGCCAGCAGCGGGACAGGGTACGAGCAGTACTTC	CASSGTGYEQYF
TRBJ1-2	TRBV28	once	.	TGTGCCAGCAGTTTTTCGGGGTTGCCTGGCTACACCTTC	CASSFSGLPGYTF
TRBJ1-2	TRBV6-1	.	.	TGTGCCAGCAGTGATGGGGATCACTATGGCTACACCTTC	CASSDGDHYGYTF
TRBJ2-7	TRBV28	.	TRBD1	TGTGCCAGCAGTTCGCGGGGGACAGGGAGGTCCTACGAGCAGTACTTC	CASSSRGTGRSYEQYF
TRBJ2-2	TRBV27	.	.	TGTGCCAGCAGTTTTAGTACCGGGGAGCTGTTTTTT	CASSFSTGELFF
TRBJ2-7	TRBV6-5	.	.	TGTGCCAGCAGTTACTCTGAGGGAGGTCCCTACGAGCAGTACTTC	CASSYSEGGPYEQYF
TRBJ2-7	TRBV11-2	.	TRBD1	TGTGCCAGTCGAGGGACAGGTAGCTACGAGCAGTACTTC	CASRGTGSYEQYF
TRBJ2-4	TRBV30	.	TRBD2	TGTGCCTGGACTATGGGAGGGGTAGAAAACATTCAGTACTTC	CAWTMGGVENIQYF
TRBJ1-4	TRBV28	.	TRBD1	TGTGCCAGCAGTTTATTACAGGGGGCCTTTGAAAAACTGTTTTTT	CASSLLQGAFEKLFF
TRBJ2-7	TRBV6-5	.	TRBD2	TGTGCCACCAACCCTAGCGGGAGGATATACGAGCAGTACTTC	CATNPSGRIYEQYF